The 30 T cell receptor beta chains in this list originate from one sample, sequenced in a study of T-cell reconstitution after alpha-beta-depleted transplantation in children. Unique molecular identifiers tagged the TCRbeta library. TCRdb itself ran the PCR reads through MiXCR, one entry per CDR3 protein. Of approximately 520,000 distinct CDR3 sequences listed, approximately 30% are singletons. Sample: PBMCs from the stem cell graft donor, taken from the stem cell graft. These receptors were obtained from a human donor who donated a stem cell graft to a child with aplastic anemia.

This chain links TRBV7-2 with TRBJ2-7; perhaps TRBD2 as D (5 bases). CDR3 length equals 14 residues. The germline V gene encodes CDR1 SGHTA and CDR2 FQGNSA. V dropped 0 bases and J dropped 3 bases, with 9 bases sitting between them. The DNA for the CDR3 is TGTGCCAGCAGCTTAGCGAGGAGCGGCTACGAGCAGTACTTC. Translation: CASSLARSGYEQYF.

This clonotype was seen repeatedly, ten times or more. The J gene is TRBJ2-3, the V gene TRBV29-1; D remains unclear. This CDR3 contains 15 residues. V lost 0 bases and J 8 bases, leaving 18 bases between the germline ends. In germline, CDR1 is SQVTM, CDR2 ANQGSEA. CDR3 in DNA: TGCAGCGTTGAAGATCCCCGGAGTCCTGGTGGTACGCAGTATTTT. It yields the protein CSVEDPRSPGGTQYF.

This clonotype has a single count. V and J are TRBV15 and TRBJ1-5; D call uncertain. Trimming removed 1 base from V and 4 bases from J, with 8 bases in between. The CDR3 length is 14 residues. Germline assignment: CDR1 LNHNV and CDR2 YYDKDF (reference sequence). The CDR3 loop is CATSRGVGNQPQHF. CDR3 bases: TGTGCCACCAGCAGAGGGGTCGGGAATCAGCCCCAGCATTTT.

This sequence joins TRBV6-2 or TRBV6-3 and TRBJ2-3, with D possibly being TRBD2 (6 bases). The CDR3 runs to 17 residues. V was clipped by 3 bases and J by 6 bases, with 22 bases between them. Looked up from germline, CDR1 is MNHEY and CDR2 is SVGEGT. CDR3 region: CASSYWSPGLRTDTQYF. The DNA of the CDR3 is TGTGCCAGCAGTTATTGGTCTCCGGGACTGAGGACGGATACGCAGTATTTT.

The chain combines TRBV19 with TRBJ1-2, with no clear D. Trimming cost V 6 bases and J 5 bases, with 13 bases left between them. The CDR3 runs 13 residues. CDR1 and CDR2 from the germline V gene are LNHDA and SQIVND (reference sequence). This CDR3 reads CASRGTLLYGYTF. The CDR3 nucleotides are TGTGCCAGTAGGGGCACCCTGCTTTATGGCTACACCTTC.

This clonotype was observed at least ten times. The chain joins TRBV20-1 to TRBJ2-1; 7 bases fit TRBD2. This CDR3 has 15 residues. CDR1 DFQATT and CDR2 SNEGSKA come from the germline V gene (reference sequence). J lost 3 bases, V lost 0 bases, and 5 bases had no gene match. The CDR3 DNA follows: TGCAGTGCTAGAGATTTCGCTAGCGGCTACAATGAGCAGTTCTTC. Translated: CSARDFASGYNEQFF.

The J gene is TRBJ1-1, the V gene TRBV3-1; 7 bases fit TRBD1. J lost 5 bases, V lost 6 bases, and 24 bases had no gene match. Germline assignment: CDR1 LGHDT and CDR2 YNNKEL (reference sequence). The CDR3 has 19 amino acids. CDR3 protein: CASSLTTLTGITSSTEAFF. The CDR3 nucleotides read TGTGCCAGCAGTTTAACAACGTTGACAGGGATAACAAGTAGTACTGAAGCTTTCTTT. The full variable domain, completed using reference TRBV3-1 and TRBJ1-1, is DTAVSQTPKYLVTQMGNDKSIKCEQNLGHDTMYWYKQDSKKFLKIMFSYNNKELIINETVPNRFSPKSPDKAHLNLHINSLELGDSAVYFCASSLTTLTGITSSTEAFFGQGTRLTVV.

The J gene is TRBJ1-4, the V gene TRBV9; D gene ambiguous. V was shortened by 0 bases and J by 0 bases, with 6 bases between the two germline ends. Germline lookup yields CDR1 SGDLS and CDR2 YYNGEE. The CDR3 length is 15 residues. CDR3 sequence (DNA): TGTGCCAGCAGCGTAGAGGCCGCAACTAATGAAAAACTGTTTTTT. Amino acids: CASSVEAATNEKLFF.

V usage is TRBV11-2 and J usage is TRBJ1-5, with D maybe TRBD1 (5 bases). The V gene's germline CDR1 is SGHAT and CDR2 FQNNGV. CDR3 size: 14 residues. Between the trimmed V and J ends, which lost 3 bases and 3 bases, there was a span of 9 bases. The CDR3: CASSFTGANQPQHF. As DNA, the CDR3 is TGTGCCAGCAGCTTCACAGGTGCCAATCAGCCCCAGCATTTT.

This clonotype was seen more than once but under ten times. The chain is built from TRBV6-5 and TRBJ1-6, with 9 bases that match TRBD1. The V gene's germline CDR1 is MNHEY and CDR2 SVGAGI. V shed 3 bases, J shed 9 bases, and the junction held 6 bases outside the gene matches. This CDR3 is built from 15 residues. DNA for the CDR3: TGTGCCAGCAGTTATTCCGGGACAGGGAGTTCACCCCTCCACTTT. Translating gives CASSYSGTGSSPLHF.

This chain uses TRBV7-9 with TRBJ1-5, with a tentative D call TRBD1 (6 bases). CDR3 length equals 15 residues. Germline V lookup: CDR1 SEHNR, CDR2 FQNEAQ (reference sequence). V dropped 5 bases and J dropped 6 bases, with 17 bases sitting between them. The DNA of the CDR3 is TGTGCCAGCAGCCCGGGGGCAGGGATAAGTCAGCCCCAGCATTTT. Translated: CASSPGAGISQPQHF. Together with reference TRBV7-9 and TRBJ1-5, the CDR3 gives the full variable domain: DTGVSQNPRHKITKRGQNVTFRCDPISEHNRLYWYRQTLGQGPEFLTYFQNEAQLEKSRLLSDRFSAERPKGSFSTLEIQRTEQGDSAMYLCASSPGAGISQPQHFGDGTRLSIL.

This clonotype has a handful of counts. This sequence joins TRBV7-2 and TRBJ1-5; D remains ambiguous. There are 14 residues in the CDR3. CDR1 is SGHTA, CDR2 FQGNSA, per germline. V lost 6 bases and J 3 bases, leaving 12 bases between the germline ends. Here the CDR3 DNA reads TGTGCCAGCAGTCTTGGACGGAACAATCAGCCCCAGCATTTT. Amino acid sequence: CASSLGRNNQPQHF.

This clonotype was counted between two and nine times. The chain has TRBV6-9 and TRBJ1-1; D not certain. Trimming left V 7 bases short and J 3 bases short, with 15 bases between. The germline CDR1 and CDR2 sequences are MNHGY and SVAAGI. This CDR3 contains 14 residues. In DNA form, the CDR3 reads TGTGCCAGCACTCTGGAGCGCGCCGACACTGAAGCTTTCTTT. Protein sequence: CASTLERADTEAFF.

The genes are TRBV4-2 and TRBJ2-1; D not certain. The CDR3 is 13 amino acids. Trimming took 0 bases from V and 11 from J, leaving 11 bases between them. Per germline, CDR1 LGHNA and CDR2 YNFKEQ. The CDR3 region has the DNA TGTGCCAGCAGCCAAGAACGGAAAGTCAAGCAGTTCTTC. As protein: CASSQERKVKQFF.

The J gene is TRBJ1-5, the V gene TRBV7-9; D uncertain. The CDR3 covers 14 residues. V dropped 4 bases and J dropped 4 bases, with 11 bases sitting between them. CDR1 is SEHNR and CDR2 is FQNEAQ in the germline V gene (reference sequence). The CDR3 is CASSSLDGNQPQHF. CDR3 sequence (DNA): TGTGCCAGCAGCTCCTTGGACGGGAATCAGCCCCAGCATTTT.

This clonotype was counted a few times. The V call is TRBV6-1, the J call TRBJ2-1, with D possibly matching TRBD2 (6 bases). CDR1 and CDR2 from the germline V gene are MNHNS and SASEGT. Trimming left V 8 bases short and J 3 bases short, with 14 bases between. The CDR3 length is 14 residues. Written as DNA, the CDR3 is TGTGCCAGCTCGAGGCAGGGAGGCTACAATGAGCAGTTCTTC. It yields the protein CASSRQGGYNEQFF.

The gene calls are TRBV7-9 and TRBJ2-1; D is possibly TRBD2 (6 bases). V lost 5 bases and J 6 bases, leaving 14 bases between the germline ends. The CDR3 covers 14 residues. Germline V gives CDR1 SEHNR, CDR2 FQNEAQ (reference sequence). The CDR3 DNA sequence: TGTGCCAGCAGCCTCTTGACTAGGCCCAATGAGCAGTTCTTC. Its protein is CASSLLTRPNEQFF.

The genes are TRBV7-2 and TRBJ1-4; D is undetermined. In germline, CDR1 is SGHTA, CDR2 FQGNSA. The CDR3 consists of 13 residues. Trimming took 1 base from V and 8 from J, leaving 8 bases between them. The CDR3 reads CASSLGRSEKLFF. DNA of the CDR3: TGTGCCAGCAGCTTAGGGAGGAGCGAAAAACTGTTTTTT.

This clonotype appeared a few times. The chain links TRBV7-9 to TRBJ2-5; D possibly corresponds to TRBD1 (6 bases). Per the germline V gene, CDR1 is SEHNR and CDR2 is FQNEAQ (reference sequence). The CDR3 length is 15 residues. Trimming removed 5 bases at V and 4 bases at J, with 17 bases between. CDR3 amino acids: CASSIPRVTGETQYF. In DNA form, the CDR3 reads TGTGCCAGCAGCATCCCCAGGGTGACAGGAGAGACCCAGTACTTC.

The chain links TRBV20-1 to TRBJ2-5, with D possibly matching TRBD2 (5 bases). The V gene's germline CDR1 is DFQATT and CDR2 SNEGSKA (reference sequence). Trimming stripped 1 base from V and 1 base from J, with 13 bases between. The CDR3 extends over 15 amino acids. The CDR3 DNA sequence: TGCAGTGCTAGAGGCGAGACGGGGATCCAAGAGACCCAGTACTTC. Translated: CSARGETGIQETQYF.

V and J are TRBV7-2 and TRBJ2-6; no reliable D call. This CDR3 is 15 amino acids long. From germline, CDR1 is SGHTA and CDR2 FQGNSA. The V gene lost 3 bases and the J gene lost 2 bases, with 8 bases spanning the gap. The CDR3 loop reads CASSFPPTGANVLTF. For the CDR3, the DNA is TGTGCCAGCAGCTTCCCCCCCACTGGGGCCAACGTCCTGACTTTC.

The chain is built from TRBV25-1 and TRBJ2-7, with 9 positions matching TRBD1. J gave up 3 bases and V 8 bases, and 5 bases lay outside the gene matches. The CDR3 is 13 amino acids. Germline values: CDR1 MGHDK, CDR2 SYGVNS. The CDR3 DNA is TGTGCCAGCGTCGGGACAGGGATCTACGAGCAGTACTTC. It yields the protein CASVGTGIYEQYF.

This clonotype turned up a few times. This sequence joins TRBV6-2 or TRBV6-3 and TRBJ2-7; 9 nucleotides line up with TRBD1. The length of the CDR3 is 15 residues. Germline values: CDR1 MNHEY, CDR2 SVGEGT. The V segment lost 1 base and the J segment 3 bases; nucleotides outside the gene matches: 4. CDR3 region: CASSYLGTGIYEQYV. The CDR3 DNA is TGTGCCAGCAGTTACTTGGGGACAGGGATCTACGAGCAGTACGTC.

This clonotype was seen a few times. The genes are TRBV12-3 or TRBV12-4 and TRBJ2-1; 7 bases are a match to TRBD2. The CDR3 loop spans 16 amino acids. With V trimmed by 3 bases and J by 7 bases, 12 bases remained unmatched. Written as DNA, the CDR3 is TGTGCCAGCAGTTTGTTTAGCGCGGGGGATTCTAATGAGCAGTTCTTC. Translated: CASSLFSAGDSNEQFF.

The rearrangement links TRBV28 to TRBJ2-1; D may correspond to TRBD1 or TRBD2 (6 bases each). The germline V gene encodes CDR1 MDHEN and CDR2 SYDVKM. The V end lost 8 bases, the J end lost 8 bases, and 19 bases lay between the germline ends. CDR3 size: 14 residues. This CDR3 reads CASDRGAHTYEQFF. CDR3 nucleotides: TGTGCCAGCGATAGGGGGGCGCATACCTATGAGCAGTTCTTC.

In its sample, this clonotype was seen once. The CDR3 region is CASSSQLGTGETQYF. The CDR3 coding sequence is TGTGCCAGCAGCTCCCAGCTCGGGACGGGAGAGACCCAGTACTTC. The rearrangement joins TRBV7-1 to TRBJ2-5; D assignment may be TRBD1 or TRBD2 (5 bases each). TRBV7-1 falls under the ORF class, with uncertain function. Trimming took off 3 bases at V and 4 bases at J, with 15 bases between the two ends. The CDR3 totals 15 residues.

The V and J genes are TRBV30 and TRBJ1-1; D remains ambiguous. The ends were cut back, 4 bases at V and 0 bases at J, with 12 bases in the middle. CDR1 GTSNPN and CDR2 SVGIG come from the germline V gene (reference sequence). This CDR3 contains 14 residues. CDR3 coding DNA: TGTGCCTGGACCATCAGAGACATGAACACTGAAGCTTTCTTT. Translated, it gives CAWTIRDMNTEAFF. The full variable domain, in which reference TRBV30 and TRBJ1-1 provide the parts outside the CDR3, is SQTIHQWPATLVQPVGSPLSLECTVEGTSNPNLYWYRQAAGRGLQLLFYSVGIGQISSEVPQNLSASRPQDRQFILSSKKLLLSDSGFYLCAWTIRDMNTEAFFGQGTRLTVV.

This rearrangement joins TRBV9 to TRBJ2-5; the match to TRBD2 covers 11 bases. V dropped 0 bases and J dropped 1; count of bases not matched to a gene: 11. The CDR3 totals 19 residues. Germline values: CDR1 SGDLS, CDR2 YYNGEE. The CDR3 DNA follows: TGTGCCAGCAGCGTAGGAGGTTATGGGACTAGCGGTGTCCAAGAGACCCAGTACTTC. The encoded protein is CASSVGGYGTSGVQETQYF.

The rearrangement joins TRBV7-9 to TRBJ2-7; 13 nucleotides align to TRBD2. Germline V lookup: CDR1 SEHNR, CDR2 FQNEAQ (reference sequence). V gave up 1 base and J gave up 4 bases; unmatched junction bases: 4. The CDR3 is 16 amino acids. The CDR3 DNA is TGTGCCAGCAGCTTAGAAGGACTAGCGGGAGATTACGAGCAGTACGTC. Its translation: CASSLEGLAGDYEQYV.

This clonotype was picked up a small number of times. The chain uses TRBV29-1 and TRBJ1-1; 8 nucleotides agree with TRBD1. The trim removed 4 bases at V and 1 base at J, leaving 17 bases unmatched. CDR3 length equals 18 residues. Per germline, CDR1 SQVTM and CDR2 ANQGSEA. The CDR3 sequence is CSVARQGAFELGNTEAFF. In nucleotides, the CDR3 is TGCAGCGTTGCCCGTCAGGGGGCTTTTGAGTTAGGGAACACTGAAGCTTTCTTT.